This T cell receptor beta chain was identified in a study of blood T cell repertoires in COVID-19. At the level of the study: Acute-phase and convalescent COVID-19 samples originated in the United States, Italy and Spain. Sources were T cells, B-cell-depleted T cells, or PBMCs; the material itself was cDNA or gDNA.

Per the study methods: Cell counts per sample came from amplifying reference gene primers. Sequenced by immunoSEQ multiplex PCR; TCRdb stores in-frame clones only, minus some. The DNA gave D and trimming, while V, J and clone size come from that table. The table lists 150,000 to 200,000 clones, more than 75% of them singletons. With 3 bases clipped from V and 4 bases from J, the junction kept 2 bases outside the gene matches. The CDR3 is 14 amino acids. Germline-derived CDR1 and CDR2 are MRHNA and SNTAGT. This clone was recorded a few times. Specimen: peripheral blood. The chain links TRBV6-4 to TRBJ2-3, with 9 nucleotides matching TRBD1. This sequence was found in a man between 65 and 80 years old with acute or convalescent COVID-19. In DNA, the CDR3 is TGTGCCAGCAGTGAGACAGGGGGATCAGATACGCAGTATTTT. This encodes CASSETGGSDTQYF.